One and the same sample provided the 14 T cell receptor beta chains below, sequenced in a study of blood T cell repertoires in COVID-19 (dated by TCRdb to the early 2020s). Library prep was done by the immunoSEQ multiplex PCR assay. The table was pulled from immuneACCESS by TCRdb, which kept in-frame rearrangements only. Such tables lose some clones; where checked, under half of the loss comes from unresolved V genes, and the rest has no known cause. This sample is represented by about 63,000 clones; around 80% of them were singletons. The ten largest clones represent around 32% of the sample. Sequenced: peripheral blood. Receptors were obtained from a human donor in a cohort sampled during active COVID-19.

The genes are TRBV13 and TRBJ2-1; TRBD2 aligns across 7 bases. J lost 3 bases, V lost 6 bases, and 8 bases had no gene match. CDR1 is PRHDT and CDR2 is FYEKMQ in the germline V gene (reference sequence). The CDR3 runs 15 residues. The CDR3 sequence is CASSRSGMGYNEQFF. CDR3 DNA: TGTGCCAGCAGTAGGAGCGGGATGGGCTACAATGAGCAGTTCTTC.

The rearrangement joins TRBV6-4 to TRBJ2-1, with 10 bases lining up with TRBD2. The length of the CDR3 is 15 residues. Per germline, CDR1 MRHNA and CDR2 SNTAGT. V dropped 5 bases and J dropped 5; count of bases not matched to a gene: 6. This CDR3 is CASSKELAGNNEQFF. CDR3 in DNA: TGTGCCAGCAGTAAAGAACTAGCGGGGAACAATGAGCAGTTCTTC.

This clone was picked up one time. This rearrangement joins TRBV23-1 to TRBJ2-2, with 8 bases identical to TRBD1. TRBV23-1 is classed as an ORF, of uncertain function. The CDR3 loop spans 17 amino acids. Trimming cost V 6 bases and J 3 bases; bases outside gene matches: 12. CDR3 sequence: CASSPPAGGGDTGELFF. CDR3 in DNA: TGCGCCAGCAGCCCCCCCGCAGGGGGCGGTGACACCGGGGAGCTGTTTTTT.

The chain combines TRBV6-2 or TRBV6-3 with TRBJ2-7, with a possible D match to TRBD2 (5 bases). This CDR3 comprises 11 residues. In germline, CDR1 is MNHEY, CDR2 SVGEGT. Trimming shortened V by 6 bases and J by 9 bases, and 12 bases separated the two germline ends. The CDR3 DNA reads as TGTGCCAGCAGCGACCGGGATCCGCAGTACTTC. Translating gives CASSDRDPQYF.

The chain joins TRBV6-1 to TRBJ2-7; possible D gene TRBD2, 6 bases. Between the trimmed V and J ends, which lost 2 bases and 0 bases, there was a span of 11 bases. The CDR3 has 15 residues. From germline, CDR1 is MNHNS and CDR2 SASEGT. CDR3 sequence reads: CASSEYDGSSYEQYF. The CDR3, as DNA: TGTGCCAGCAGTGAATATGACGGGAGCTCCTACGAGCAGTACTTC.

The chain recombines TRBV9 with TRBJ1-4, with TRBD1 as a possible D gene (5 bases). The CDR3 sequence is 14 residues long. CDR1 SGDLS and CDR2 YYNGEE come from the germline V gene. V was cut by 3 bases and J by 8 bases, with 14 bases left in between. CDR3 sequence: CASSARDRGEKLFF. Here the CDR3 DNA reads TGTGCCAGCAGCGCCCGGGATCGGGGGGAAAAACTGTTTTTT.

The chain has TRBV7-9 and TRBJ2-3; 9 positions match TRBD1. V shed 6 bases and J 0 bases; nucleotides not matched to a gene: 10. CDR1 and CDR2 from the germline V gene are SEHNR and FQNEAQ (reference sequence). This CDR3 is built from 17 residues. The CDR3, as DNA: TGTGCCAGCAGATCCACAGGGGGCGCGACTAGCACAGATACGCAGTATTTT. This translates into CASRSTGGATSTDTQYF.

The chain combines TRBV30 with TRBJ2-6; no clear D. Between the trimmed V and J ends, which lost 3 bases and 4 bases, there was a span of 7 bases. Germline-derived CDR1 and CDR2 are GTSNPN and SVGIG (reference sequence). This CDR3 has 13 residues. The CDR3 loop reads CAWSQTGANVLTF. As DNA, the CDR3 is TGTGCCTGGAGCCAGACAGGGGCCAACGTCCTGACTTTC.

The J gene is TRBJ1-4, the V gene TRBV27; D ambiguous. Trimming pared 5 bases from V and 1 base from J, leaving 14 bases between. Germline V CDR1 and CDR2: MNHEY, SMNVEV (reference sequence). The CDR3 spans 16 residues. The CDR3 DNA reads as TGTGCCAGCAGTCCGAGGCCGTCGCGAACTAATGAAAAACTGTTTTTT. Translating gives CASSPRPSRTNEKLFF.

V is TRBV30 and J is TRBJ1-1; D gene uncertain. V was shortened by 1 base and J by 0 bases, with 6 bases between the two germline ends. This CDR3 spans 13 amino acids. The germline V gene encodes CDR1 GTSNPN and CDR2 SVGIG (reference sequence). The CDR3 protein is CAWSGYLNTEAFF. CDR3 in DNA: TGTGCCTGGAGTGGATACTTGAACACTGAAGCTTTCTTT.

The V gene is TRBV20-1, the J gene TRBJ1-2; TRBD1 matches at 11 bases. V shed 3 bases and J 8 bases; nucleotides not matched to a gene: 14. The CDR3 runs 16 residues. Germline V gives CDR1 DFQATT, CDR2 SNEGSKA (reference sequence). The DNA for the CDR3 is TGCAGTGCTAGTATGCCCCGAGGACAGGGGGCAGGGGGCTACACCTTC. This sequence encodes CSASMPRGQGAGGYTF.

This rearrangement joins TRBV5-5 to TRBJ1-3; D is undetermined. The V and J ends lost 2 bases and 0 bases respectively, with 18 bases between them. CDR3 size: 18 residues. Germline CDR1 SGHKS, CDR2 YYEKEE (reference sequence). The CDR3 loop reads CASSLGPEAANSGNTIYF. The CDR3 bases are TGTGCCAGCAGCTTAGGGCCAGAAGCGGCGAACTCTGGAAACACCATATATTTT.

CDR3 sequence (DNA): TGTGCCAGCGGGGCGGCGGGTGGGGCAGATACGCAGTATTTT. It is translated as CASGAAGGADTQYF. The V call is TRBV10-3, the J call TRBJ2-3, with D perhaps TRBD2 (6 bases). This CDR3 contains 14 residues. Germline CDR1 and CDR2: ENHRY and SYGVKD. The V and J ends lost 10 bases and 4 bases respectively, with 18 bases between them.

The chain couples TRBV6-5 to TRBJ2-3; D might be TRBD2 (5 bases). V was cut by 2 bases and J by 3 bases, with 15 bases left in between. The CDR3 is made up of 16 amino acids. Per the germline V gene, CDR1 is MNHEY and CDR2 is SVGAGI. This CDR3 reads CASSYVDSPRTDTQYF. As DNA, the CDR3 is TGTGCCAGCAGTTACGTGGACTCCCCCAGGACAGATACGCAGTATTTT.